This T cell receptor beta chain emerged from a study of T-cell reconstitution after alpha-beta-depleted transplantation in children. Library preparation (for TCRbeta) was performed with unique molecular identifiers. A single record per CDR3 protein comes from TCRdb applying MiXCR to the PCR reads. This sample has 45,000 to 55,000 distinct CDR3 sequences, with under 6% found just once. This clonotype was seen repeatedly, ten times or more. The sequence derives from a female patient under 10 years old who had a stem cell transplant for aplastic anemia, so the T cells may come from the graft donor. Here the sequenced sample was PBMCs, mostly from graft donor cells, taken 60 days after TCRalphabeta/CD19-depleted stem cell transplant.

The CDR3 protein is CSARDPGGTNEKLFF. DNA for the CDR3: TGCAGTGCTAGAGATCCAGGGGGCACTAATGAAAAACTGTTTTTT. The genes are TRBV20-1 and TRBJ1-4, with 8 bases fitting TRBD1. J was trimmed by 2 bases and V by 0 bases; bases with no gene match: 2. The germline gives CDR1 DFQATT, CDR2 SNEGSKA (reference sequence). The CDR3 is 15 residues long.